Shown below are 4 T cell receptor beta chains from a single sample sequenced in a study of blood T cell repertoires in COVID-19. Only in-frame clones appear in the TCRdb table, and some are missing; sequencing was by immunoSEQ multiplex PCR. This table has around 270,000 clones, more than 75% appearing once. Input material: peripheral blood. These receptors originate from an older woman with COVID-19, enrolled during active disease.

The J gene is TRBJ1-2, the V gene TRBV9; TRBD1 matches 7 bases. Germline V gene lookup returns CDR1 SGDLS and CDR2 YYNGEE. The CDR3 contains 11 residues. J was trimmed by 4 bases and V by 6 bases; bases with no gene match: 0. CDR3 sequence (DNA): TGTGCCAGCACAGGGGGCTATGGCTACACCTTC. It codes for CASTGGYGYTF. Variable domain in full (rest from reference TRBV9 and TRBJ1-2): DSGVTQTPKHLITATGQRVTLRCSPRSGDLSVYWYQQSLDQGLQFLIQYYNGEERAKGNILERFSAQQFPDLHSELNLSSLELGDSALYFCASTGGYGYTFGSGTRLTVV.

The J gene is TRBJ2-3, the V gene TRBV5-1; TRBD2 matches 10 bases. With V trimmed by 5 bases and J by 2 bases, 5 bases remained unmatched. Per germline, CDR1 SGHRS and CDR2 YFSETQ. The CDR3 has 15 amino acids. For the CDR3, the DNA is TGCGCCAGCAGACCCGGACTAGCGGTCACAGATACGCAGTATTTT. Its translation is CASRPGLAVTDTQYF.

The chain carries TRBV6-2 or TRBV6-3 and TRBJ1-1; D perhaps matches TRBD1 (6 bases). Germline V gene data show CDR1 as MNHEY and CDR2 as SVGEGT. V lost 6 bases and J 1 base, leaving 9 bases between the germline ends. The CDR3 contains 13 residues. The CDR3 loop reads CASSHRENTEAFF. The CDR3 DNA sequence: TGTGCCAGCAGCCACAGGGAGAACACTGAAGCTTTCTTT.

The J gene is TRBJ1-5, the V gene TRBV28; TRBD1 might be the D (5 bases). This CDR3 is built from 16 residues. Germline V lookup: CDR1 MDHEN, CDR2 SYDVKM. V dropped 4 bases and J dropped 2 bases, with 15 bases sitting between them. CDR3 in amino acids: CASSSLGGGGNQPQHF. DNA of the CDR3: TGTGCCAGCAGTTCACTTGGGGGGGGTGGCAATCAGCCCCAGCATTTT.